Below are 20 T cell receptor beta chains sequenced from a single sample in a study of human T cells and chemical hapten exposure. Each CDR3 protein gets one entry after TCRdb re-called the RACE reads with MiXCR. The data show around 120,000 distinct CDR3 sequences, with around an eighth seen just once and 1.2% to 1.5% held by the top ten. Specified time point: patch test 1, 2 weeks after DPC sensitization. Indicated treatment: therapeutic diphenylcyclopropenone sensitization with weekly scalp DPC. The material sequenced was whole blood, taken in connection with sensitization to the hapten diphenylcyclopropenone (DPC). These receptors were taken from a woman in her fifties or sixties with alopecia areata. Some clones in this sample may be carry-over from other donors' samples.

The V call is TRBV7-2, the J call TRBJ1-1; D might be TRBD1 (5 bases). CDR1 and CDR2 from the germline V gene are SGHTA and FQGNSA. This CDR3 is built from 16 residues. The ends were cut back, 2 bases at V and 1 base at J, with 14 bases in the middle. The CDR3 sequence is CASSLNGGRANTEAFF. In DNA form, the CDR3 reads TGTGCCAGCAGCTTAAACGGTGGCAGGGCGAACACTGAAGCTTTCTTT.

The chain carries TRBV28 and TRBJ2-1, with a weak D call TRBD1 (6 bases). The CDR3 spans 16 residues. With 4 bases removed from V and 2 bases from J, the gap between germline ends came to 15 bases. In germline, CDR1 is MDHEN, CDR2 SYDVKM. CDR3 residues: CASSSVGRGPYNEQFF. CDR3 sequence (DNA): TGTGCCAGCAGTTCAGTGGGCAGGGGTCCCTACAATGAGCAGTTCTTC.

In this sample, this clonotype turned up many times. The genes are TRBV3-1 and TRBJ2-3; D might be TRBD2 (5 bases). This CDR3 contains 15 residues. From germline, CDR1 is LGHDT and CDR2 YNNKEL (reference sequence). Trimming left V 2 bases short and J 0 bases short, with 9 bases between. The CDR3: CASSQRESSTDTQYF. Written as DNA, the CDR3 is TGTGCCAGCAGCCAACGGGAATCTAGCACAGATACGCAGTATTTT.

This clonotype was recorded at least ten times. The rearrangement joins TRBV14 to TRBJ1-1; the D gene is possibly TRBD1 (5 bases). V was trimmed by 1 base and J by 1 base, leaving 16 bases between them. Germline lookup yields CDR1 SGHDN and CDR2 FVKESK. The CDR3 has 17 amino acids. In DNA form, the CDR3 reads TGTGCCAGCAGCCAAGCCTCTTTCGGGACTGCGAACACTGAAGCTTTCTTT. Translation: CASSQASFGTANTEAFF.

This clonotype has only a few counts. CDR3 amino acids: CASSPGVGNQPQHF. The CDR3 DNA reads as TGTGCCAGCTCACCAGGGGTAGGCAATCAGCCCCAGCATTTT. This chain connects TRBV18 to TRBJ1-5; the D is unclear. The V gene lost 2 bases and the J gene lost 2 bases, with 7 bases spanning the gap. This CDR3 contains 14 residues. Looked up from germline, CDR1 is KGHSH and CDR2 is LQKENI. The variable domain in full, completed from reference TRBV18 and TRBJ1-5, reads NAGVMQNPRHLVRRRGQEARLRCSPMKGHSHVYWYRQLPEEGLKFMVYLQKENIIDESGMPKERFSAEFPKEGPSILRIQQVVRGDSAAYFCASSPGVGNQPQHFGDGTRLSIL.

The rearrangement links TRBV24-1 to TRBJ2-6; no clear D gene. CDR3 length: 16 residues. Between the trimmed V and J ends, which lost 4 bases and 0 bases, there was a span of 9 bases. Germline V lookup: CDR1 KGHDR, CDR2 SFDVKD. The CDR3 reads CATSDPTGSGANVLTF. DNA for the CDR3: TGTGCCACCAGTGACCCGACGGGCTCTGGGGCCAACGTCCTGACTTTC.

This chain connects TRBV7-2 to TRBJ1-4; D is unresolved. Trimming shortened V by 1 base and J by 0 bases, and 3 bases separated the two germline ends. Germline loops: CDR1 SGHTA, CDR2 FQGNSA. The CDR3 totals 14 residues. The CDR3 bases are TGTGCCAGCAGCTTAGACGCAACTAATGAAAAACTGTTTTTT. Protein: CASSLDATNEKLFF.

The genes are TRBV20-1 and TRBJ1-5, with TRBD1 identical over 8 bases. The trim removed 3 bases at V and 6 bases at J, leaving 7 bases unmatched. Germline CDR1 reads DFQATT; CDR2 reads SNEGSKA (reference sequence). The CDR3 is 14 residues long. CDR3 bases: TGCAGTGCTAGCTCAGGGGGCGCCTTTCAGCCCCAGCATTTT. It codes for CSASSGGAFQPQHF.

The chain couples TRBV11-2 to TRBJ2-7; no clear D gene. The germline gives CDR1 SGHAT, CDR2 FQNNGV. V lost 5 bases to trimming and J lost 2 bases, with 7 bases between them. The CDR3 is 12 residues long. CDR3 nucleotide sequence: TGTGCCAGCAGCCCCGCGACCTACGAGCAGTACTTC. This codes for CASSPATYEQYF.

This clonotype turned up a few times. This chain joins TRBV29-1 and TRBJ1-4; D remains unclear. Trimming left V 6 bases short and J 4 bases short, with 12 bases between. The CDR3 contains 13 residues. CDR1 SQVTM and CDR2 ANQGSEA come from the germline V gene. In DNA form, the CDR3 reads TGCAGCGTCGAGGCACGGAATAATGAAAAACTGTTTTTT. Translated: CSVEARNNEKLFF.

This clonotype was observed at least ten times. The gene calls are TRBV4-3 and TRBJ2-7; D possibly matches TRBD1 or TRBD2 (5 bases each). Germline loops: CDR1 LGHNA, CDR2 YSLEER. The CDR3 extends over 14 amino acids. V lost 0 bases and J lost 7, with 13 bases in between. CDR3 DNA: TGCGCCAGCAGCCAAGATGTGGGGGAACGAGAGCAGTACTTC. Translating it yields CASSQDVGEREQYF.

This clonotype showed up many times. CDR3: CASSTKAGGLGNEQFF. DNA for the CDR3: TGTGCCAGCAGCACCAAAGCGGGAGGGCTTGGCAATGAGCAGTTCTTC. The gene calls are TRBV27 and TRBJ2-1; 10 bases map to TRBD2. CDR1 and CDR2 (germline): MNHEY, SMNVEV (reference sequence). This CDR3 is 16 amino acids long. J gave up 6 bases and V 6 bases, and 11 bases lay outside the gene matches.

This clonotype was recorded at least ten times. V and J are TRBV7-2 and TRBJ2-7, with D maybe TRBD2 (6 bases). The germline V and J ends were trimmed by 5 bases and 0 bases, with 11 bases remaining between them. The CDR3 is made up of 14 amino acids. Germline V lookup: CDR1 SGHTA, CDR2 FQGNSA. The CDR3 DNA is TGTGCCAGCAGCGCCGAGCGGGTCTCCTACGAGCAGTACTTC. Amino acids: CASSAERVSYEQYF. The whole variable domain, remainder taken from reference TRBV7-2 and TRBJ2-7, is GAGVSQSPSNKVTEKGKDVELRCDPISGHTALYWYRQSLGQGLEFLIYFQGNSAPDKSGLPSDRFSAERTGGSVSTLTIQRTQQEDSAVYLCASSAERVSYEQYFGPGTRLTVT.

This chain links TRBV19 with TRBJ1-5, with D uncertain. V was pared by 3 bases and J by 2 bases, with 8 bases between. The CDR3 runs 14 residues. Germline CDR1 and CDR2: LNHDA and SQIVND (reference sequence). The DNA of the CDR3 is TGTGCCAGTAGTATGACGAGGGGCAATCAGCCCCAGCATTTT. Its translation is CASSMTRGNQPQHF.

The table lists this clonotype with many counts. The rearrangement uses TRBV6-1 and TRBJ1-5; 8 bases line up with TRBD1. The CDR3 loop spans 16 amino acids. J was trimmed by 0 bases and V by 6 bases; bases with no gene match: 7. Germline-derived CDR1 and CDR2 are MNHNS and SASEGT. The CDR3 region is CASRARTGNSNQPQHF. The CDR3 nucleotides are TGTGCCAGCAGGGCCAGGACAGGGAATAGCAATCAGCCCCAGCATTTT.

This clonotype was detected many times. The J gene is TRBJ1-3, the V gene TRBV5-1, with D possibly TRBD1 on 6 matching bases. Trimming removed 0 bases from V and 2 bases from J, with 9 bases in between. Germline CDR1 and CDR2: SGHRS and YFSETQ. The CDR3 is made up of 15 amino acids. The CDR3 nucleotides read TGCGCCAGCAGCTTGGCCGACAGGACTGGAAACACCATATATTTT. Its translation is CASSLADRTGNTIYF.

CDR3 region: CASSSGTFNEKLFF. CDR3 sequence (DNA): TGTGCCAGCAGCTCCGGGACTTTTAATGAAAAACTGTTTTTT. This chain links TRBV2 with TRBJ1-4, with D perhaps matching TRBD1 (5 bases). The CDR3 runs to 14 residues. The V end was cut by 6 bases, the J end by 4 bases, with 12 bases between. CDR1 SNHLY and CDR2 FYNNEI come from the germline V gene.

This clonotype showed up many times. The CDR3 DNA is TGTGCCAGCAGTCCCGGGGTAGTCTATGGCTACACCTTC. Translation gives CASSPGVVYGYTF. The rearrangement links TRBV27 to TRBJ1-2; no reliable D call. The CDR3 sequence is 13 residues long. The V gene's germline CDR1 is MNHEY and CDR2 SMNVEV (reference sequence). V was pared by 5 bases and J by 4 bases, with 11 bases between.

This clonotype has at least ten counts. The rearrangement links TRBV27 to TRBJ1-4; 7 bases match TRBD1. Losses at the gene ends were 3 bases for V and 5 bases for J; bases not matched to a gene: 12. Germline-derived CDR1 and CDR2 are MNHEY and SMNVEV (reference sequence). The CDR3 is 17 amino acids. The CDR3 region is CASSFLTSGTENEKLFF. Here the CDR3 DNA reads TGTGCCAGCAGTTTCCTAACATCCGGGACAGAAAATGAAAAACTGTTTTTT.

This clonotype was observed at least ten times. The chain links TRBV28 to TRBJ2-5; perhaps TRBD1 as D (5 bases). Trimming removed 4 bases from V and 5 bases from J, with 14 bases in between. Per the germline V gene, CDR1 is MDHEN and CDR2 is SYDVKM. The CDR3 extends over 14 amino acids. The CDR3 region is CASSYGAGPETQYF. For the CDR3, the DNA is TGTGCCAGCAGTTATGGGGCAGGTCCGGAGACCCAGTACTTC. The entire variable domain, with the rest obtained from reference TRBV28 and TRBJ2-5, is as follows: DVKVTQSSRYLVKRTGEKVFLECVQDMDHENMFWYRQDPGLGLRLIYFSYDVKMKEKGDIPEGYSVSREKKERFSLILESASTNQTSMYLCASSYGAGPETQYFGPGTRLLVL.